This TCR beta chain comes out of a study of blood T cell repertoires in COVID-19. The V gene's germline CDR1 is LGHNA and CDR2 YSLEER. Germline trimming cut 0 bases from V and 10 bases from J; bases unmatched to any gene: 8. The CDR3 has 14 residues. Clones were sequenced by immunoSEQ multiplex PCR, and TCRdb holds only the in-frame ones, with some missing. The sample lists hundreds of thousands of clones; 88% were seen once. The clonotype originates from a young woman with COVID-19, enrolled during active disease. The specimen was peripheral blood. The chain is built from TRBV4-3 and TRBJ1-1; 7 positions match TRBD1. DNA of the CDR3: TGCGCCAGCAGCCAAGACACGGACAGGACGGGAGCTTTCTTT. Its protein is CASSQDTDRTGAFF.